The 27 T cell receptor beta chains presented below share a single source sample, sequenced in a study of T cell changes during pregnancy in multiple sclerosis. The repertoire was sequenced with immunoSEQ multiplex PCR; TCRdb's copy has only in-frame clones and lacks some. This table has 65,000 to 90,000 clones, 85% to 95% appearing once. The input for sequencing was peripheral blood, taken before pregnancy. These receptor sequences come from a female donor with multiple sclerosis, enrolled in a pregnancy study.

A single count supports this clone. V is TRBV6-1 and J is TRBJ2-7; 7 nucleotides align to TRBD1. CDR1 and CDR2 from the germline V gene are MNHNS and SASEGT. J lost 3 bases, V lost 2 bases, and 10 bases had no gene match. The CDR3 is 16 amino acids. The CDR3 region is CASSEYGAGGFYEQYF. The CDR3 nucleotides are TGTGCCAGCAGTGAATACGGGGCAGGGGGATTCTACGAGCAGTACTTC.

The chain couples TRBV10-3 to TRBJ2-7; the match to TRBD2 covers 10 bases. The CDR3 runs to 14 residues. J was trimmed by 6 bases and V by 4 bases; bases with no gene match: 6. Germline CDR1 reads ENHRY; CDR2 reads SYGVKD. This chain's CDR3 is CAISGLAGEVEQYF. CDR3 nucleotide sequence: TGTGCCATCAGTGGGCTAGCGGGAGAGGTCGAGCAGTACTTC.

The rearrangement links TRBV9 to TRBJ2-3; 11 bases match TRBD2. The J segment lost 1 base and the V segment lost 1 base, leaving 2 bases of the junction unmatched. CDR1 and CDR2 from the germline V gene are SGDLS and YYNGEE. The CDR3 is 16 amino acids. Written as DNA, the CDR3 is TGTGCCAGCAGCGTACTAGCGGGAGGCCGCACAGATACGCAGTATTTT. Translated: CASSVLAGGRTDTQYF.

The CDR3: CATAGTPFRDTQYF. The CDR3 bases are TGTGCCACTGCCGGGACTCCTTTTCGGGATACGCAGTATTTT. The V and J genes are TRBV15 and TRBJ2-3; the D gene is possibly TRBD2 (6 bases). Germline V gene lookup returns CDR1 LNHNV and CDR2 YYDKDF (reference sequence). The CDR3 is 14 residues long. Trimming removed 9 bases at V and 6 bases at J, with 19 bases between.

The V and J genes are TRBV10-3 and TRBJ2-7; TRBD1 matches at 8 bases. Per the germline V gene, CDR1 is ENHRY and CDR2 is SYGVKD. The CDR3 loop spans 15 amino acids. V lost 8 bases to trimming and J lost 4 bases; unmatched junction nucleotides: 13. Written as DNA, the CDR3 is TGTGCCATCGATGATACAGGGGGAGTTGGGTACGAGCAGTACTTC. Protein sequence: CAIDDTGGVGYEQYF.

This rearrangement joins TRBV7-3 to TRBJ2-3, with D possibly TRBD1 on 5 matching bases. CDR3 size: 17 residues. Germline V gives CDR1 SGHTA, CDR2 FQGTGA. The V gene lost 5 bases and the J gene lost 0 bases, with 18 bases spanning the gap. The CDR3 nucleotides are TGTGCCAGCAGCCCACAGTCTTCGCGGACAAGCACAGATACGCAGTATTTT. It yields the protein CASSPQSSRTSTDTQYF.

The J gene is TRBJ1-4, the V gene TRBV5-1; tentatively, D is TRBD1 (6 bases). The CDR3 loop spans 16 amino acids. V lost 0 bases and J lost 7, with 16 bases in between. The germline CDR1 and CDR2 sequences are SGHRS and YFSETQ. CDR3: CASSLVAGSRGEKLFF. For the CDR3, the DNA is TGCGCCAGCAGCTTGGTGGCTGGATCCAGGGGTGAAAAACTGTTTTTT.

The J gene is TRBJ2-1, the V gene TRBV27; 8 bases fit TRBD2. The CDR3 has 16 amino acids. V gave up 0 bases and J gave up 8 bases; unmatched junction bases: 9. The V gene's germline CDR1 is MNHEY and CDR2 SMNVEV (reference sequence). The DNA of the CDR3 is TGTGCCAGCAGTTTATCGGTTAGCGGGGTGGGATATGAGCAGTTCTTC. The encoded protein is CASSLSVSGVGYEQFF.

The V and J genes are TRBV19 and TRBJ1-2, with TRBD1 as a possible D gene (5 bases). Germline CDR1 reads LNHDA; CDR2 reads SQIVND (reference sequence). The V end lost 3 bases, the J end lost 6 bases, and 20 bases lay between the germline ends. CDR3 length equals 16 residues. CDR3 coding DNA: TGTGCCAGTAGTATTGAGGTGACCCGGGGAGGGGATGGCTACACCTTC. Translation: CASSIEVTRGGDGYTF.

The rearrangement links TRBV6-4 to TRBJ2-3; 12 nucleotides agree with TRBD2. CDR1 is MRHNA, CDR2 SNTAGT, per germline. The length of the CDR3 is 15 residues. The V gene end was trimmed by 3 bases and the J gene end by 3 bases; junction bases not matched to a gene: 1. This chain's CDR3 is CASSETSGGTDTQYF. CDR3 sequence (DNA): TGTGCCAGCAGTGAGACTAGCGGGGGAACAGATACGCAGTATTTT.

The CDR3 coding sequence is TGTGCCAGCAGTACCCCGGGACTAGCAGTCTACGAGCAGTACTTC. As protein: CASSTPGLAVYEQYF. The rearrangement uses TRBV28 and TRBJ2-7; 9 positions match TRBD2. CDR3 size: 15 residues. The junction had 8 bases not matched to a gene; V was cut back by 5 bases and J by 3 bases. CDR1 is MDHEN, CDR2 SYDVKM, per germline.

V usage is TRBV27 and J usage is TRBJ2-7, with TRBD1 matching 8 bases. The CDR3 length is 14 residues. Trimming cost V 5 bases and J 5 bases; bases outside gene matches: 8. Germline values: CDR1 MNHEY, CDR2 SMNVEV (reference sequence). CDR3 residues: CASSPGQELDEQYF. The CDR3 DNA reads as TGTGCCAGCAGTCCGGGACAGGAGTTGGACGAGCAGTACTTC.

This rearrangement joins TRBV6-6 to TRBJ1-5; D is uncertain. Germline CDR1 and CDR2: MNHNY and SVGAGI (reference sequence). The V gene lost 6 bases and the J gene lost 2 bases, with 17 bases spanning the gap. This CDR3 contains 16 residues. The CDR3 DNA reads as TGTGCCAGCAGCTATCCCCCCCCCGGTCGCAATCAGCCCCAGCATTTT. Amino acid sequence: CASSYPPPGRNQPQHF.

The rearrangement uses TRBV29-1 and TRBJ2-5, with D perhaps TRBD2 (6 bases). This CDR3 spans 14 amino acids. Germline loops: CDR1 SQVTM, CDR2 ANQGSEA. Deletions cut 5 bases from V and 0 bases from J, with 13 bases between. In DNA form, the CDR3 reads TGCAGCGTTCTTCCGACTAGGTACCAAGAGACCCAGTACTTC. This codes for CSVLPTRYQETQYF.

This CDR3 reads CASSRTGVRDIQYF. The CDR3 DNA sequence: TGTGCCAGCAGCCGCACAGGGGTAAGGGACATTCAGTACTTC. The chain links TRBV7-9 to TRBJ2-4, with 7 positions matching TRBD1. The CDR3 is 14 amino acids. Germline assignment: CDR1 SEHNR and CDR2 FQNEAQ (reference sequence). J was trimmed by 8 bases and V by 5 bases; bases with no gene match: 9.

V is TRBV29-1 and J is TRBJ2-1; TRBD2 matches 9 bases. The ends lost 7 bases at V and 12 bases at J; junction bases unmatched: 19. This CDR3 contains 15 residues. Germline V gene sequence: CDR1 SQVTM, CDR2 ANQGSEA. The CDR3 is CSALPWVAGASGQFF. DNA for the CDR3: TGCAGCGCCCTCCCCTGGGTAGCGGGAGCATCTGGGCAGTTCTTC.

J is TRBJ2-2 and V is TRBV19, with 7 bases matching TRBD2. CDR1 and CDR2 from the germline V gene are LNHDA and SQIVND (reference sequence). V gave up 3 bases and J gave up 5 bases; unmatched junction bases: 9. This CDR3 has 16 residues. The CDR3 spells CASSILAVAGTGELFF. CDR3 sequence (DNA): TGTGCCAGTAGTATCCTAGCGGTCGCGGGAACCGGGGAGCTGTTTTTT.

CDR3 in DNA: TGTGCCACCAGCAGTCCCCTGAGGGGGGGAAGGATGGACTATGGCTACACCTTC. Translating gives CATSSPLRGGRMDYGYTF. The chain joins TRBV15 to TRBJ1-2; a possible D gene is TRBD1 (6 bases). Germline CDR1 LNHNV, CDR2 YYDKDF (reference sequence). Trimming pared 3 bases from V and 3 bases from J, leaving 23 bases between. The CDR3 is 18 residues long.

The chain couples TRBV29-1 to TRBJ2-1; 8 bases are shared with TRBD2. Germline lookup yields CDR1 SQVTM and CDR2 ANQGSEA. The CDR3 covers 12 residues. As DNA, the CDR3 is TGCAGTATGCGGGGGGCGAACAATGAGCAGTTCTTC. Encoded protein: CSMRGANNEQFF.

V and J are TRBV13 and TRBJ2-5; D may be TRBD1 (6 bases). Trimming took off 2 bases at V and 9 bases at J, with 16 bases between the two ends. The germline V gene has CDR1 PRHDT and CDR2 FYEKMQ (reference sequence). The CDR3 length is 14 residues. CDR3 sequence (DNA): TGTGCCAGCAGCTTATCTTCAGGGGACGAATCCCAGTACTTC. Its translation: CASSLSSGDESQYF.

The chain joins TRBV20-1 to TRBJ1-1; no reliable D call. Trimming cost V 2 bases and J 8 bases, with 6 bases left between them. Germline V lookup: CDR1 DFQATT, CDR2 SNEGSKA (reference sequence). This CDR3 spans 10 amino acids. CDR3 residues: CSARRGEAFF. In DNA, the CDR3 is TGCAGTGCTAGAAGAGGGGAAGCTTTCTTT.

The CDR3 nucleotides are TGTGCCAGCAGCCCATTTAGGGGGGGCGAGCAGTACTTC. Translating it yields CASSPFRGGEQYF. The V call is TRBV7-2, the J call TRBJ2-7; weak D call: TRBD2 (7 bases). The CDR3 is 13 residues long. Germline assignment: CDR1 SGHTA and CDR2 FQGNSA. The ends were cut back, 5 bases at V and 6 bases at J, with 14 bases in the middle.

The chain is built from TRBV4-2 and TRBJ2-7; D possibly corresponds to TRBD2 (6 bases). The V gene lost 5 bases and the J gene lost 2 bases, with 13 bases spanning the gap. The CDR3 is made up of 14 amino acids. Germline values: CDR1 LGHNA, CDR2 YNFKEQ. For the CDR3, the DNA is TGTGCCAGCAGCGCCGGGACTGGAACCTACGAGCAGTACTTC. Translating gives CASSAGTGTYEQYF.

The V call is TRBV6-5, the J call TRBJ2-7; 9 bases align to TRBD2. CDR3 size: 15 residues. From germline, CDR1 is MNHEY and CDR2 SVGAGI. V lost 7 bases, J lost 9 bases, and 16 bases stayed unmatched. CDR3: CASTASGRTTGGQYF. The CDR3 DNA is TGTGCCAGCACCGCCAGCGGGAGGACCACTGGTGGGCAGTACTTC.

This chain joins TRBV5-1 and TRBJ2-5, with 10 bases that match TRBD1. Trimming removed 4 bases from V and 5 bases from J; junction bases left unmatched: 14. Germline V gives CDR1 SGHRS, CDR2 YFSETQ. CDR3 size: 17 residues. This CDR3 reads CASSLHGTGDGGETQYF. CDR3 DNA sequence: TGCGCCAGCAGCCTCCACGGGACAGGGGACGGAGGGGAGACCCAGTACTTC.

The rearrangement uses TRBV13 and TRBJ2-3; 11 bases match TRBD2. Germline V CDR1 and CDR2: PRHDT, FYEKMQ (reference sequence). The CDR3 extends over 16 amino acids. Unmatched junction bases numbered 5, after V lost 2 bases and J lost 4 bases. The CDR3 region has the DNA TGTGCCAGCAGCTTAACCCTAGCGGGAGGCCCAGATACGCAGTATTTT. The encoded protein is CASSLTLAGGPDTQYF.

This clone has a single count. The chain uses TRBV9 and TRBJ1-1, with D perhaps TRBD1 (6 bases). V lost 3 bases to trimming and J lost 5 bases, with 23 bases between them. The germline V gene has CDR1 SGDLS and CDR2 YYNGEE. The CDR3 extends over 17 amino acids. The CDR3 is CASSADPSTGIKTEAFF. The DNA of the CDR3 is TGTGCCAGCAGCGCTGACCCCAGTACAGGGATCAAAACTGAAGCTTTCTTT.